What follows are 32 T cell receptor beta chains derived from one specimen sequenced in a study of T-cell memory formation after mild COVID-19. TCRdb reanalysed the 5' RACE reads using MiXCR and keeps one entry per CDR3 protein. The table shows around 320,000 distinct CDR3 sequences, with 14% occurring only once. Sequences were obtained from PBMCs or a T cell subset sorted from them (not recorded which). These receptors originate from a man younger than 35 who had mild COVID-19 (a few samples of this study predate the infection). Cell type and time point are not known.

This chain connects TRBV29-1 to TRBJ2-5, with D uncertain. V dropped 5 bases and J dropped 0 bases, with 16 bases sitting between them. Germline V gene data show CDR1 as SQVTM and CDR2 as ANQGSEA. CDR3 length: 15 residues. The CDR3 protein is CSVSPFGTYQETQYF. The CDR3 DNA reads TGCAGCGTTTCCCCTTTTGGAACGTACCAAGAGACCCAGTACTTC.

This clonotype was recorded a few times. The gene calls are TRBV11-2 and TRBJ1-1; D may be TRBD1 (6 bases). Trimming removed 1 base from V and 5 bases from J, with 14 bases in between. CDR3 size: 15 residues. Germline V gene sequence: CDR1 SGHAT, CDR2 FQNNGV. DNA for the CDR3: TGTGCCAGCAGCTTAGTAGGTACAGGGCAAACTGAAGCTTTCTTT. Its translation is CASSLVGTGQTEAFF.

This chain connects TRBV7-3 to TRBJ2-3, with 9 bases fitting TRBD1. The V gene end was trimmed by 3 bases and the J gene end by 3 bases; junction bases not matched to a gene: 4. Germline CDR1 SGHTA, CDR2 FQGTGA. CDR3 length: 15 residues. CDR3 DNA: TGTGCCAGCAGCTTTACAGGGGGCAGTACAGATACGCAGTATTTT. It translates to CASSFTGGSTDTQYF.

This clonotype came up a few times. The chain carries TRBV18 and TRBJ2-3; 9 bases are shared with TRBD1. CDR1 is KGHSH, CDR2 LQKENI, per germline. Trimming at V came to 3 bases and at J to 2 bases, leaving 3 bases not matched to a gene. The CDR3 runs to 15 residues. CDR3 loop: CASSPTGGTTDTQYF. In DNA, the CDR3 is TGTGCCAGCTCACCGACAGGGGGAACCACAGATACGCAGTATTTT.

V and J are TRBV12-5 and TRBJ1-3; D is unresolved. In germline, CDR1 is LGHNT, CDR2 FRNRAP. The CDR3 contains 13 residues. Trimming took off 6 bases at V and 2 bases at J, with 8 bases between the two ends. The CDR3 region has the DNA TGTGCTAGTGGCTGGGTAACTGGAAACACCATATATTTT. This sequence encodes CASGWVTGNTIYF.

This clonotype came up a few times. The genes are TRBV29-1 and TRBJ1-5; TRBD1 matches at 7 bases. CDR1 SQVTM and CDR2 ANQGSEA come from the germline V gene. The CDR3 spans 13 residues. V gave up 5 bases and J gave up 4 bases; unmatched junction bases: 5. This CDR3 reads CSVWTGGNQPQHF. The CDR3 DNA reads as TGCAGCGTTTGGACAGGTGGGAATCAGCCCCAGCATTTT.

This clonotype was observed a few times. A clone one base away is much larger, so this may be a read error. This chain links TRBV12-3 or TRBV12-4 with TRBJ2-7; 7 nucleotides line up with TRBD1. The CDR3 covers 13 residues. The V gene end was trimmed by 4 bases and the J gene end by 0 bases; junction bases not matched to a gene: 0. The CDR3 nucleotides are TGTGCCAGCAGTTCAGGGGGCTCCTACGAGCAGTACTTC. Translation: CASSSGGSYEQYF.

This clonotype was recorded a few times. The CDR3 loop reads CAILDRGDGYTF. The CDR3 DNA is TGTGCCATCTTAGACAGGGGGGATGGCTACACCTTC. This sequence joins TRBV10-3 and TRBJ1-2; 9 bases match TRBD1. Trimming took 8 bases from V and 6 from J; bases not matched to a gene: 4. Germline V gene data show CDR1 as ENHRY and CDR2 as SYGVKD. CDR3 length: 12 residues.

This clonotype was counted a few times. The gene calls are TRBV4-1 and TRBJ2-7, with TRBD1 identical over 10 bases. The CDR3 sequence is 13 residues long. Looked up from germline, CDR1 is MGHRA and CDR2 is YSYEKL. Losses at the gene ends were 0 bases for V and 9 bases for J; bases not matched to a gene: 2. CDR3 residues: CASSQETGGGQYV. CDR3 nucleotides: TGCGCCAGCAGCCAAGAGACAGGGGGCGGGCAGTACGTC.

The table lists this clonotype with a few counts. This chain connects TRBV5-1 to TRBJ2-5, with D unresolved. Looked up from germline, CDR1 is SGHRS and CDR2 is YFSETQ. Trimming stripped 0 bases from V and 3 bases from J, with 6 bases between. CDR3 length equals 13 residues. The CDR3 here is CASSLEAEETQYF. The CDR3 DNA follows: TGCGCCAGCAGCTTGGAGGCAGAAGAGACCCAGTACTTC.

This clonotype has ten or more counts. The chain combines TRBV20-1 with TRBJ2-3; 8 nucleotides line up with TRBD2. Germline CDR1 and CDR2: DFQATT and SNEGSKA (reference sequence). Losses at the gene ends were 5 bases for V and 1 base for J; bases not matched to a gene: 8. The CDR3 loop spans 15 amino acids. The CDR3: CSAPPGGGGTDTQYF. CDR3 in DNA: TGCAGTGCTCCCCCCGGGGGGGGCGGCACAGATACGCAGTATTTT.

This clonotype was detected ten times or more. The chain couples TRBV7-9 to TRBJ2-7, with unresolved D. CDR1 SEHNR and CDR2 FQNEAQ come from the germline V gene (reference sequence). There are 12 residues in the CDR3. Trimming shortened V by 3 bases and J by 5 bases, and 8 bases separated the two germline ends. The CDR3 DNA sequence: TGTGCCAGCAGCTTCGGTGCCGACGAGCAGTACGTC. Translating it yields CASSFGADEQYV.

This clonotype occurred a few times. The CDR3 coding sequence is TGTGCCAGCAGGGCGCTAGCGGGGGGCACAGATACGCAGTATTTT. Protein: CASRALAGGTDTQYF. The chain links TRBV7-2 to TRBJ2-3; 10 positions agree with TRBD2. Germline V gene data show CDR1 as SGHTA and CDR2 as FQGNSA. V lost 6 bases and J lost 1; bases outside the gene matches: 4. This CDR3 region has 15 residues.

The CDR3 bases are TGTGCCAGCAGCAAAGGGACTCACAACACCGGGGAGCTGTTTTTT. Its translation: CASSKGTHNTGELFF. This chain joins TRBV3-1 and TRBJ2-2; D may be TRBD2 (6 bases). The CDR3 sequence is 15 residues long. CDR1 LGHDT and CDR2 YNNKEL come from the germline V gene (reference sequence). V lost 5 bases, J lost 2 bases, and 12 bases lay in between.

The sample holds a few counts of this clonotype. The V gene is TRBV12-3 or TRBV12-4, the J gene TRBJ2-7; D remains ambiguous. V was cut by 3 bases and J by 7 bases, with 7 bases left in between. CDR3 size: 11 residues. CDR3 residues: CASSFGFEQYV. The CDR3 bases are TGTGCCAGCAGTTTTGGGTTTGAGCAGTACGTC.

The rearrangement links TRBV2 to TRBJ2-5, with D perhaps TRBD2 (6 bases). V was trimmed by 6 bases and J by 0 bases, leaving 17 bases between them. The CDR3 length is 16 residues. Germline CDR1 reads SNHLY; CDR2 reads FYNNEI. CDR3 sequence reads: CASSQSHGEDQETQYF. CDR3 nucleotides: TGTGCCAGCAGCCAATCCCACGGGGAGGACCAAGAGACCCAGTACTTC.

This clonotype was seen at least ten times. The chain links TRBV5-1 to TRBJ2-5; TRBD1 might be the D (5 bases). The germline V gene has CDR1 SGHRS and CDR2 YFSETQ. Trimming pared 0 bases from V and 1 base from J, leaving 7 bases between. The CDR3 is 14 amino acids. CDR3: CASSLDRSQETQYF. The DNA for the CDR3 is TGCGCCAGCAGCTTGGACAGGTCCCAAGAGACCCAGTACTTC.

The CDR3 DNA reads as TGTGCCACCCAGTTTATGGGTCTGGGATATAATGAGCAGTTCTTC. Translated, it gives CATQFMGLGYNEQFF. The chain couples TRBV12-3 or TRBV12-4 to TRBJ2-1; no reliable D call. V was trimmed by 10 bases and J by 7 bases, leaving 23 bases between them. The CDR3 runs to 15 residues.

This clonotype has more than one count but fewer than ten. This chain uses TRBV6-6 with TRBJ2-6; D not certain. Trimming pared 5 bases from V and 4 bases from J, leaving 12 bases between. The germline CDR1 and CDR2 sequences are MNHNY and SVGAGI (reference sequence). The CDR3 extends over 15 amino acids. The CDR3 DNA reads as TGTGCCAGCAGTGTAAGGCAATCCGGGGCCAACGTCCTGACTTTC. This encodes CASSVRQSGANVLTF.

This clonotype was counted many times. The CDR3 DNA is TGCGCCAGCAGCTTGGGACAGGGAAAAGAGACCCAGTACTTC. It specifies CASSLGQGKETQYF. The V and J genes are TRBV5-1 and TRBJ2-5; 7 bases are shared with TRBD1. Germline loops: CDR1 SGHRS, CDR2 YFSETQ. Losses at the gene ends were 0 bases for V and 3 bases for J; bases not matched to a gene: 2. This CDR3 is 14 amino acids long.

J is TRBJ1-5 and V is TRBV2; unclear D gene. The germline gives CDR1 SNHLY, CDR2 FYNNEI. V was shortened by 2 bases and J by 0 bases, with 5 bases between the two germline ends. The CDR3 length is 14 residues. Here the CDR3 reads CASSEQSSNQPQHF. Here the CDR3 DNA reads TGTGCCAGCAGTGAACAGAGTAGCAATCAGCCCCAGCATTTT.

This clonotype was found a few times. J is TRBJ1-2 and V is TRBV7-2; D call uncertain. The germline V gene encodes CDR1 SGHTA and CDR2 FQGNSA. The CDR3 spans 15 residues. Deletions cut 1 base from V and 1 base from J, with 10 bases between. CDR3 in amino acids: CASSLVQNLNYGYTF. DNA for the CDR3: TGTGCCAGCAGCTTAGTTCAGAACCTTAACTATGGCTACACCTTC. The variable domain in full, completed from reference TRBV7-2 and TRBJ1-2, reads GAGVSQSPSNKVTEKGKDVELRCDPISGHTALYWYRQSLGQGLEFLIYFQGNSAPDKSGLPSDRFSAERTGGSVSTLTIQRTQQEDSAVYLCASSLVQNLNYGYTFGSGTRLTVV.

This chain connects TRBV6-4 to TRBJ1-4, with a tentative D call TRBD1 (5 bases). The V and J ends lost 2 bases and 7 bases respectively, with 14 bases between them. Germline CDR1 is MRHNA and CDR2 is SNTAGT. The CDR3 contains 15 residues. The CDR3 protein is CASSDGPSGTEKLFF. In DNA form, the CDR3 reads TGTGCCAGCAGTGACGGGCCGTCGGGGACTGAAAAACTGTTTTTT.

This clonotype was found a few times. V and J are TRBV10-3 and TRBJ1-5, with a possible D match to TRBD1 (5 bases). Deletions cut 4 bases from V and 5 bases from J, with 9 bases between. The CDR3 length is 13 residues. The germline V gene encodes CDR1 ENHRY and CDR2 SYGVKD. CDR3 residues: CAISVDSDQPQHF. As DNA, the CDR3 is TGTGCCATCAGTGTAGACAGTGATCAGCCCCAGCATTTT.

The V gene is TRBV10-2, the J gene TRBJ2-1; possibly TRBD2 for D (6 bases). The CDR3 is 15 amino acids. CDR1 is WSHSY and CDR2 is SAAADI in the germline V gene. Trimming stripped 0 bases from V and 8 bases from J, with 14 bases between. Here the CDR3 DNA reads TGCGCCAGCAGTGAGTCTTGGGCTAGCGTGGATGAGCAGTTCTTC. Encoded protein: CASSESWASVDEQFF.

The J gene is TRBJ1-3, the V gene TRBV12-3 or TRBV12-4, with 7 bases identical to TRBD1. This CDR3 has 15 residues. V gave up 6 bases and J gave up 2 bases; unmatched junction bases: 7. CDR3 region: CASRWDSLTGNTIYF. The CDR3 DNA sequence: TGTGCCAGCAGGTGGGACAGCCTTACTGGAAACACCATATATTTT.

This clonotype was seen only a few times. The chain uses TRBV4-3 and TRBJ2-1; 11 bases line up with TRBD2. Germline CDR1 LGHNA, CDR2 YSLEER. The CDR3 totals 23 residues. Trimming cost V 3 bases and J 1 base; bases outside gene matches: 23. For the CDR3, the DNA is TGCGCCAGCAGCCAGAGAAGACTGGATCCCAGTAGCGGGGGGGCGACGTCCTACAATGAGCAGTTCTTC. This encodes CASSQRRLDPSSGGATSYNEQFF.

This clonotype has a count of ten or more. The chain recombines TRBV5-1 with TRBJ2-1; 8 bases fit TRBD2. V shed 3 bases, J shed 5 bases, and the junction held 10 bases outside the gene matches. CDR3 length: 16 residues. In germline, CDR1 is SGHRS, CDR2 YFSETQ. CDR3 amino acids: CASSWGWAGGHNEQFF. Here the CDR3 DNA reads TGCGCCAGCAGCTGGGGATGGGCGGGGGGTCACAATGAGCAGTTCTTC.

The CDR3 reads CASSVGGGRETQYF. CDR3 DNA: TGTGCCAGCAGCGTAGGCGGGGGAAGAGAGACCCAGTACTTC. The J gene is TRBJ2-5, the V gene TRBV9; 7 bases fit TRBD2. Trimming took 0 bases from V and 4 from J; bases not matched to a gene: 3. Per germline, CDR1 SGDLS and CDR2 YYNGEE. The CDR3 totals 14 residues.

CDR3: CASSSRLSAIQYF. The CDR3, as DNA: TGTGCCAGCAGCTCCCGACTCTCGGCCATTCAGTACTTC. V and J are TRBV7-2 and TRBJ2-4, with D unclear. Trimming pared 4 bases from V and 9 bases from J, leaving 13 bases between. Per the germline V gene, CDR1 is SGHTA and CDR2 is FQGNSA. The CDR3 is 13 residues long.

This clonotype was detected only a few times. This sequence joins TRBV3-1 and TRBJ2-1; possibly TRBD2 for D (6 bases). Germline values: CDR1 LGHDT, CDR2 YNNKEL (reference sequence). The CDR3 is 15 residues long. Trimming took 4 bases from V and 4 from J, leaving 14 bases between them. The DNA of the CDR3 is TGTGCCAGCAGCCGAACTCGGGAGATTTACAATGAGCAGTTCTTC. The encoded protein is CASSRTREIYNEQFF.

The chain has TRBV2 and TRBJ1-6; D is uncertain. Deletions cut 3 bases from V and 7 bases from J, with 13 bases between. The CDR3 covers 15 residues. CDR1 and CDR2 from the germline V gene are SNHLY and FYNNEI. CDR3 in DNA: TGTGCCAGCAGTGAGGGTACCAGCGGGAATTCACCCCTCCACTTT. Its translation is CASSEGTSGNSPLHF.